This T cell receptor (beta chain) was captured by sequencing in a study of Graves' ophthalmopathy and Graves' hyperthyroidism. This clonotype was counted a few times. The antigen remains unidentified. From germline, CDR1 is DFQATT and CDR2 SNEGSKA (reference sequence). The CDR3 spans 15 residues. Deletions cut 6 bases from V and 5 bases from J, with 23 bases between. The authors amplified TCR beta CDR3 regions from RNA transcripts. Second-round multiplex PCR followed a first-round RT-PCR using HTBI primers. TCRdb reprocessed the multiplex PCR reads via MiXCR and lists one record per CDR3 protein. Of almost 750,000 distinct CDR3 sequences listed, about 44% are singletons. Study-wide results and limits: In blood, most expanded thyroid clonotypes above 0.001 frequency were also detected. Discriminating ophthalmopathy from stable hyperthyroidism, a 13-signature model attained a sensitivity of around 87% and a specificity of roughly 81%.

Moderate-to-severe activity, CAS at least 3, NOSPECS at least 4 and duration under 3 months characterized donors with ophthalmopathy. From fresh peripheral blood, roughly 9.3 ml in volume, the PBMCs were obtained. The sequence was obtained from an adult man with Graves' ophthalmopathy. This chain links TRBV20-1 with TRBJ2-7; D is perhaps TRBD2 (5 bases). What was sequenced was peripheral blood. CDR3 region: CSALAALLATHEQYF. The DNA of the CDR3 is TGCAGTGCCCTCGCGGCCCTTCTAGCTACCCACGAGCAGTACTTC.